A single sample is the source of the 4 T cell receptor beta chains below, sequenced in a study of T cell responses to AZD1222 COVID-19 vaccine. The method was immunoSEQ multiplex PCR; TCRdb's version includes in-frame clones alone and lacks a portion of them. The table lists 150,000 to 200,000 clones, approximately 94% of them singletons. The sequencing here drew on peripheral blood, taken on day 0 of AZD1222 vaccination. These receptors originate from an adult in good health.

The chain joins TRBV4-2 to TRBJ1-6, with 7 bases aligning to TRBD1. The CDR3 is 14 amino acids. CDR1 and CDR2 from the germline V gene are LGHNA and YNFKEQ. The ends lost 4 bases at V and 7 bases at J; junction bases unmatched: 4. This CDR3 reads CASSPRQGNSPLHF. CDR3 nucleotide sequence: TGTGCCAGCAGCCCTCGACAGGGAAATTCACCCCTCCACTTT.

The chain has TRBV30 and TRBJ1-2; maybe TRBD1 (5 bases). The germline V gene has CDR1 GTSNPN and CDR2 SVGIG (reference sequence). The CDR3 extends over 14 amino acids. Trimming shortened V by 4 bases and J by 6 bases, and 18 bases separated the two germline ends. CDR3 bases: TGTGCCTGGACCCATGGGCAGGGTGGGGATGGCTACACCTTC. Translated: CAWTHGQGGDGYTF.

This chain links TRBV10-1 with TRBJ2-3; 7 bases are a match to TRBD1. This CDR3 is 15 amino acids long. After removal of 6 bases from V and 4 bases from J, the junction contained 10 bases not matched to a gene. Germline CDR1 reads WNHNN; CDR2 reads SYGVQD (reference sequence). The CDR3 nucleotides read TGCGCCAGCAGCGCCTTGGGACAGTCTGCAGATACGCAGTATTTT. It yields the protein CASSALGQSADTQYF.

This clone was seen a single time. The genes are TRBV18 and TRBJ1-2, with D uncertain. Germline loops: CDR1 KGHSH, CDR2 LQKENI. Trimming removed 1 base from V and 9 bases from J, with 12 bases in between. CDR3 size: 13 residues. The CDR3 region has the DNA TGTGCCAGCTCACCACAGCGGGCCAGGCGCTACACCTTC. Protein: CASSPQRARRYTF.